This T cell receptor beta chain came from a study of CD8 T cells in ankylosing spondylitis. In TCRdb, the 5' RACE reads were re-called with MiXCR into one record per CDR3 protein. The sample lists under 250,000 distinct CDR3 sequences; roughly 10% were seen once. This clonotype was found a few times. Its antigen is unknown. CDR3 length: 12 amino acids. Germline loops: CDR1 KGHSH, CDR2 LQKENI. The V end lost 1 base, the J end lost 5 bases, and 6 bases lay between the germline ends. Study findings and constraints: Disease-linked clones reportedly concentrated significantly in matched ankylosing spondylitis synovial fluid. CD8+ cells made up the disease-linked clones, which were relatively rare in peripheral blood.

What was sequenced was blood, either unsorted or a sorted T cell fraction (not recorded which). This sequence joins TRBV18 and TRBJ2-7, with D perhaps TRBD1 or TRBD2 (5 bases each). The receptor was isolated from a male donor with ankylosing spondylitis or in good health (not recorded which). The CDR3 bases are TGTGCCAGCTCACCACGGGACGACGAGCAGTACTTC. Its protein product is CASSPRDDEQYF.